One sample yielded the 16 T cell receptor beta chains listed below, sequenced in a study of T-cell memory formation after mild COVID-19. TCRdb re-derived calls from the 5' RACE reads in MiXCR, one entry per CDR3 protein. The sample consists of 550,000 to 700,000 distinct CDR3 sequences, 15% to 20% of them appearing once. Input material: PBMCs or a T cell subset sorted from them (not recorded which). Every receptor here comes from an adult woman who had mild COVID-19 (a few samples of this study predate the infection). Cell type and time point are not known.

The J gene is TRBJ1-5, the V gene TRBV5-1; 8 bases map to TRBD1. J gave up 4 bases and V 0 bases, and 3 bases lay outside the gene matches. The germline V gene encodes CDR1 SGHRS and CDR2 YFSETQ. This CDR3 spans 15 amino acids. In nucleotides, the CDR3 is TGCGCCAGCAGCTTGGGGACAGGGATAAATCAGCCCCAGCATTTT. Translation: CASSLGTGINQPQHF.

This clonotype was detected a few times. The chain employs TRBV20-1 and TRBJ2-3; 11 bases fit TRBD2. Germline V gene data show CDR1 as DFQATT and CDR2 as SNEGSKA (reference sequence). V was clipped by 5 bases and J by 6 bases; unmatched bases: 4. The CDR3 extends over 13 amino acids. CDR3 in DNA: TGCAGTGCTGGTACTAGCGGGAGTGATACGCAGTATTTT. Translating it yields CSAGTSGSDTQYF.

V usage is TRBV24-1 and J usage is TRBJ1-2; the D gene is possibly TRBD1 (5 bases). The V end was cut by 3 bases, the J end by 5 bases, with 15 bases between. Germline CDR1 is KGHDR and CDR2 is SFDVKD. The CDR3 runs 15 residues. The CDR3 sequence is CATSDPGTESYGYTF. The CDR3 bases are TGTGCCACCAGTGATCCCGGGACCGAGTCTTATGGCTACACCTTC.

This clonotype occurred a few times. J is TRBJ2-1 and V is TRBV5-1, with 11 positions matching TRBD2. V dropped 2 bases and J dropped 0; count of bases not matched to a gene: 7. From germline, CDR1 is SGHRS and CDR2 YFSETQ. The length of the CDR3 is 18 residues. The CDR3 DNA sequence: TGCGCCAGCAGCTTAGGACTAGCGGGTTATAGCTCCTACAATGAGCAGTTCTTC. Its protein is CASSLGLAGYSSYNEQFF.

The gene calls are TRBV7-9 and TRBJ1-2; possibly TRBD1 for D (6 bases). Per the germline V gene, CDR1 is SEHNR and CDR2 is FQNEAQ (reference sequence). The CDR3 covers 15 residues. Trimming took 4 bases from V and 7 from J, leaving 19 bases between them. In DNA form, the CDR3 reads TGTGCCAGCAGCTCCGTTGGGGGGCCCCTAGGTGGCTACACCTTC. Amino acid sequence: CASSSVGGPLGGYTF.

The V call is TRBV29-1, the J call TRBJ2-1; D perhaps matches TRBD2 (5 bases). Germline CDR1 reads SQVTM; CDR2 reads ANQGSEA. The CDR3 has 12 amino acids. V was cut by 3 bases and J by 6 bases, with 9 bases left in between. This CDR3 reads CSVEDSLNEQFF. DNA for the CDR3: TGCAGCGTTGAGGACTCCCTCAATGAGCAGTTCTTC.

As DNA, the CDR3 is TGTGCCAGCAGCTTCTCACAGGGTGGGTCCTACAATGAGCAGTTCTTC. It translates to CASSFSQGGSYNEQFF. This chain connects TRBV7-6 to TRBJ2-1, with D tentatively TRBD1 (6 bases). V lost 3 bases and J 1 base, leaving 13 bases between the germline ends. The length of the CDR3 is 16 residues. Germline loops: CDR1 SGHVS, CDR2 FNYEAQ.

V is TRBV15 and J is TRBJ2-2, with TRBD1 identical over 9 bases. There are 13 residues in the CDR3. Germline-derived CDR1 and CDR2 are LNHNV and YYDKDF (reference sequence). The J segment lost 14 bases and the V segment lost 6 bases, leaving 10 bases of the junction unmatched. The CDR3 reads CATSPSGQGSLFF. The DNA for the CDR3 is TGTGCCACCAGTCCCTCAGGACAGGGGTCCCTGTTTTTT. Filled out from reference TRBV15 and TRBJ2-2, the complete variable domain reads DAMVIQNPRYQVTQFGKPVTLSCSQTLNHNVMYWYQQKSSQAPKLLFHYYDKDFNNEADTPDNFQSRRPNTSFCFLDIRSPGLGDTAMYLCATSPSGQGSLFFGEGSRLTVL.

The CDR3 region has the DNA TGTGCCAGCAGCTTGTGGGGGGCATCCAAGTTCTTC. The encoded protein is CASSLWGASKFF. J is TRBJ2-1 and V is TRBV11-3; D might be TRBD1 or TRBD2, each matching 6 bases. V was trimmed by 3 bases and J by 14 bases, leaving 14 bases between them. CDR1 and CDR2 from the germline V gene are SGHNT and YENEEA. The CDR3 spans 12 residues.

This chain connects TRBV7-2 to TRBJ1-1, with D perhaps matching TRBD1 (6 bases). The CDR3 has 15 amino acids. The germline gives CDR1 SGHTA, CDR2 FQGNSA. V lost 4 bases to trimming and J lost 4 bases, with 16 bases between them. The CDR3 protein is CASSSTPEGGTEAFF. CDR3 nucleotide sequence: TGTGCCAGCAGCTCGACCCCGGAGGGGGGCACTGAAGCTTTCTTT.

This clonotype was observed a few times. The chain combines TRBV7-3 with TRBJ2-3; D gene uncertain. V lost 5 bases to trimming and J lost 2 bases, with 26 bases between them. The CDR3 sequence is 19 residues long. In germline, CDR1 is SGHTA, CDR2 FQGTGA. The CDR3 region has the DNA TGTGCCAGCAGCAGCCCATCGATTTTAGGCAGGTCGTCCACAGATACGCAGTATTTT. It specifies CASSSPSILGRSSTDTQYF.

The chain has TRBV20-1 and TRBJ1-5, with 9 bases matching TRBD1. Germline V lookup: CDR1 DFQATT, CDR2 SNEGSKA (reference sequence). With V trimmed by 5 bases and J by 5 bases, 1 base remained unmatched. This CDR3 has 12 amino acids. The CDR3, as DNA: TGCAGTGCTTGGGACAGGGATCAGCCCCAGCATTTT. Protein product: CSAWDRDQPQHF.

This chain joins TRBV12-3 or TRBV12-4 and TRBJ2-1; D ambiguous. The CDR3 is made up of 14 amino acids. Trimming left V 2 bases short and J 2 bases short, with 7 bases between. CDR3 nucleotide sequence: TGTGCCAGCAGTTTAAGTCGGACCTACAATGAGCAGTTCTTC. As protein: CASSLSRTYNEQFF.

This clonotype has more than one count but fewer than ten. CDR3 sequence (DNA): TGTGCCAGCAGTCTGCATGTTTCGGGACAGTTCTACGAGCAGTACTTC. Translation: CASSLHVSGQFYEQYF. This rearrangement joins TRBV27 to TRBJ2-7, with TRBD1 matching over 7 bases. Trimming cost V 5 bases and J 3 bases; bases outside gene matches: 13. The CDR3 contains 16 residues. In germline, CDR1 is MNHEY, CDR2 SMNVEV (reference sequence).

This clonotype was seen a handful of times. J is TRBJ2-7 and V is TRBV5-1; 7 bases are shared with TRBD1. Germline lookup yields CDR1 SGHRS and CDR2 YFSETQ. The CDR3 is 13 residues long. The J segment lost 5 bases and the V segment lost 4 bases, leaving 6 bases of the junction unmatched. The chain's CDR3 is CASSRGGSDEQYF. CDR3 DNA: TGCGCCAGCAGCCGAGGGGGCTCGGACGAGCAGTACTTC.

V is TRBV6-5 and J is TRBJ2-1; 8 bases line up with TRBD2. The CDR3 runs to 14 residues. V lost 8 bases, J lost 6 bases, and 9 bases stayed unmatched. Per germline, CDR1 MNHEY and CDR2 SVGAGI. CDR3 coding DNA: TGTGCCAGCTCGTTCGGGAGGGACCTCAATGAGCAGTTCTTC. Protein: CASSFGRDLNEQFF.